This entry concerns a single T cell receptor (beta chain). Its cognate antigen is unknown. Some clones are missing from TCRdb's copy, which holds only in-frame ones; the method was immunoSEQ multiplex PCR. The sample lists 55,000 or so clones, around 68% occurring once. Trimming removed 1 base from V and 5 bases from J, with 11 bases in between. Germline-derived CDR1 and CDR2 are SGHAT and FQNNGV. This CDR3 is built from 14 residues. This record belongs to a study of vaccination effects on CD4 cells after COVID-19. Findings and caveats of the study: Convalescent patients in the study were few, and early post-infection timepoints were absent.

Peptide-pool stimulation followed by sequencing identified expanded antigen-specific CD4+ clonotypes in the ViraFEST assay. Cultured cells yielded isolated CD4+ T cells after 10 days. Prior SARS-CoV-2 infection was absent in the vaccine recipients, as shown by negative nucleocapsid antibodies. Cultures of about 2 million PBMC per well contained about 11 IU/ml IL-2 plus 10 ug/ml peptides. IL-2 medium took the place of half the medium on both days 3 and 7. This chain links TRBV11-2 with TRBJ1-1; D possibly corresponds to TRBD1 (6 bases). The TCR comes from a human donor who received a COVID-19 vaccine. The sample here was CD4+ T cells from PBMCs cultured with SARS-CoV-2 spike peptides, taken before COVID-19 vaccination. CDR3 protein: CASSLGGGLTEAFF. For the CDR3, the DNA is TGTGCCAGCAGCTTAGGCGGGGGGCTGACTGAAGCTTTCTTT.